These T cell receptor beta chains were read from a single sample in a study of T cell responses to AZD1222 COVID-19 vaccine. Method: immunoSEQ multiplex PCR; TCRdb's copy keeps in-frame clones and lacks some. Of some 150,000 clones in the sample, roughly 80% were seen once. The starting material was peripheral blood, obtained on day 0 of MenACWY control vaccination. All receptors come from an adult in good health. Each CDR3 is given with its conserved first and last residue. The order of the fields is clone size, D gene, V gene, J gene, CDR3 protein, CDR3 DNA. D genes are given only for firm matches. Expanded clones get a size class; other rows say once, few or many, or leave the size out.

-	-	TRBV20-1	TRBJ1-4	CSASMTVNEKLFF	TGCAGTGCTAGTATGACAGTTAATGAAAAACTGTTTTTT
-	-	TRBV3-1/TRBV3-2	TRBJ1-6	CASSQARRVSYNSPLHF	TGTGCCAGCAGCCAAGCGAGGAGGGTCTCCTATAATTCACCCCTCCACTTT
-	-	TRBV6-1	TRBJ1-5	CASSERLGNQPQHF	TGTGCCAGCAGTGAAAGATTGGGCAATCAGCCCCAGCATTTT
-	-	TRBV12-5	TRBJ1-6	CASSDSGTARVSPLHF	TGTGCTAGTTCCGATTCGGGCACTGCTCGAGTTTCACCCCTCCACTTT
-	-	TRBV6-5	TRBJ1-6	CASRPDIGFSSPLHF	TGTGCCAGCAGGCCGGACATAGGTTTTTCCTCACCCCTCCACTTT
-	-	TRBV5-1	TRBJ2-2	CASSLRRGTGELFF	TGCGCCAGCAGCTTGAGGCGGGGTACCGGGGAGCTGTTTTTT
-	-	TRBV10-3	TRBJ1-4	CAISAALGQTTTNEKLFF	TGTGCCATCAGCGCGGCCCTCGGACAGACCACAACTAATGAAAAACTGTTTTTT
once	-	TRBV4-2	TRBJ2-1	CASSQGGAFNEQFF	TGTGCCAGCAGCCAGGGGGGGGCCTTCAATGAGCAGTTCTTC
-	TRBD1	TRBV7-8	TRBJ2-3	CASSWSGTETDTQYF	TGTGCCAGCAGCTGGTCCGGGACAGAAACAGATACGCAGTATTTT
-	-	TRBV11-2	TRBJ1-1	CASSLGTRNTEAFF	TGTGCCAGCAGCCTGGGGACACGGAACACTGAAGCTTTCTTT
-	-	TRBV6-1	TRBJ1-1	CAATGLNTEAFF	TGTGCCGCAACAGGCCTGAACACTGAAGCTTTCTTT
-	-	TRBV3-1/TRBV3-2	TRBJ1-2	CASSPVPSLSYGYTF	TGTGCCAGCAGCCCTGTCCCGTCCCTATCCTATGGCTACACCTTC
few	TRBD2	TRBV4-1	TRBJ2-3	CASSQQSSGGYTDTQYF	TGCGCCAGCAGCCAACAGAGCAGCGGGGGTTACACAGATACGCAGTATTTT
-	TRBD2	TRBV20-1	TRBJ2-1	CSGGAVGEQFF	TGCAGCGGGGGGGCCGTGGGTGAGCAGTTCTTC
-	-	TRBV18	TRBJ2-3	CASSLELGTTDTQYF	TGTGCCAGCTCACTCGAACTAGGAACCACAGATACGCAGTATTTT
few	TRBD1	TRBV19	TRBJ2-2	CASSRGQGGGTGELFF	TGTGCCAGTAGTCGCGGACAGGGTGGGGGAACCGGGGAGCTGTTTTTT
once	-	TRBV28	TRBJ2-6	CASSLDGTGANVLTF	TGTGCCAGCAGTTTAGACGGGACTGGGGCCAACGTCCTGACTTTC
-	TRBD1	TRBV5-1	TRBJ2-5	CASSHRSTGGEETQYF	TGCGCCAGCAGCCACCGAAGCACAGGGGGCGAGGAGACCCAGTACTTC
-	-	TRBV19	TRBJ1-1	CASSIAQGLPRTEAFF	TGTGCCAGTAGTATAGCTCAGGGCCTCCCGAGAACTGAAGCTTTCTTT
-	TRBD1	TRBV6-2/TRBV6-3	TRBJ1-6	CASSYQGTVSPLHF	TGTGCCAGCAGTTACCAGGGGACAGTCTCACCCCTCCACTTT
-	-	TRBV5-1	TRBJ1-5	CASSLEGVSNQPQHF	TGCGCCAGCAGCTTAGAAGGGGTTAGCAATCAGCCCCAGCATTTT
-	-	TRBV6-6	TRBJ1-5	CASSPGGSNQPQHF	TGTGCCAGCAGTCCGGGGGGTAGCAATCAGCCCCAGCATTTT
-	-	TRBV7-8	TRBJ1-5	CASSLELTNQPQHF	TGTGCCAGCAGCTTAGAGCTTACCAATCAGCCCCAGCATTTT
few	-	TRBV7-6	TRBJ2-2	CASSLTHTGELFF	TGTGCCAGCAGCTTAACACACACCGGGGAGCTGTTTTTT
-	-	TRBV15	TRBJ2-3	CATSGGSWGVTDTQYF	TGTGCCACCAGCGGGGGGAGTTGGGGGGTCACAGATACGCAGTATTTT
once	-	TRBV7-2	TRBJ1-2	CASSPPEGTRSGYTF	TGTGCCAGCAGCCCGCCGGAGGGGACCCGGAGTGGCTACACCTTC
-	-	TRBV5-6	TRBJ2-2	CASSWVRPNTGELFF	TGTGCCAGCAGCTGGGTCAGGCCGAACACCGGGGAGCTGTTTTTT
-	-	TRBV27	TRBJ1-1	CASRPPGGLYTEAFF	TGTGCCAGCAGACCCCCCGGGGGGCTTTACACTGAAGCTTTCTTT
-	-	TRBV6-5	TRBJ1-6	CASSYSIVQGSSPLHF	TGTGCCAGCAGTTACTCGATCGTACAGGGTAGTTCACCCCTCCACTTT
few	TRBD1	TRBV5-6	TRBJ1-2	CASSLVDRATF	TGTGCCAGCAGCTTGGTGGACAGGGCCACCTTC
-	TRBD2	TRBV5-1	TRBJ2-3	CASSPLAGALTSTDTQYF	TGCGCCAGCAGCCCACTAGCGGGGGCCTTAACTAGCACAGATACGCAGTATTTT
-	-	TRBV29-1	TRBJ2-3	CSVPGTMEGDTQYF	TGCAGCGTGCCCGGGACAATGGAGGGGGATACGCAGTATTTT
-	TRBD2	TRBV24-1	TRBJ2-3	CATSDHSGGAGDTQYF	TGTGCCACCAGTGATCATAGCGGGGGGGCCGGAGATACGCAGTATTTT
-	-	TRBV6-1	TRBJ1-1	CASSELRAGDTEAFF	TGTGCCAGCAGTGAATTGCGGGCCGGGGACACTGAAGCTTTCTTT
-	-	TRBV18	TRBJ2-1	CASSSDRLGGQFF	TGTGCCAGCTCATCGGACAGACTTGGGGGGCAGTTCTTC
-	TRBD2	TRBV5-4	TRBJ2-3	CASSVGTSDWNTQYF	TGTGCCAGCAGCGTAGGGACTAGTGATTGGAATACGCAGTATTTT
-	TRBD1	TRBV19	TRBJ1-1	CASRLDRASEAFF	TGTGCCAGTAGACTGGACAGGGCTTCTGAAGCTTTCTTT
-	-	TRBV30	TRBJ2-1	CAWKAGDPYNEQFF	TGTGCCTGGAAGGCTGGGGACCCCTACAATGAGCAGTTCTTC
-	-	TRBV10-1	TRBJ1-5	CASSGTQGVTVPLSNQPQHF	TGCGCCAGCAGTGGGACTCAGGGCGTGACGGTCCCCCTAAGCAATCAGCCCCAGCATTTT
-	-	TRBV21-1	TRBJ1-5	CASSKVGGGSNQPQHF	-
once	-	TRBV6-5	TRBJ1-1	CASIPGGSVTEAFF	TGTGCCAGCATCCCCGGCGGATCTGTCACTGAAGCTTTCTTT
few	TRBD1	TRBV23-1	TRBJ1-2	CASSQLRDRDGYTF	TGCGCCAGCAGTCAACTCCGGGACAGGGATGGCTACACCTTC